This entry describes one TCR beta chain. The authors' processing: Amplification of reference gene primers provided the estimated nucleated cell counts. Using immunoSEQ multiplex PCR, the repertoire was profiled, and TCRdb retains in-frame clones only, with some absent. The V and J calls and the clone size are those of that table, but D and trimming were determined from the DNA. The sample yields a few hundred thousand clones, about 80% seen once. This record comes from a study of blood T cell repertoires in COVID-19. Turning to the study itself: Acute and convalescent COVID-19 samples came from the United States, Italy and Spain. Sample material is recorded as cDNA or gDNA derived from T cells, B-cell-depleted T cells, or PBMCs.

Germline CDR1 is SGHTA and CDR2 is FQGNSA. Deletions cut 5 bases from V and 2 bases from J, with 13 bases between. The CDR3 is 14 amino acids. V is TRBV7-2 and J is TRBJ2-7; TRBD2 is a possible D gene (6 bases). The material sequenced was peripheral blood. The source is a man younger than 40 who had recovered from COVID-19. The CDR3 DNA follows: TGTGCCAGCAGCCCCGGGACTGAAACCTACGAGCAGTACTTC. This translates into CASSPGTETYEQYF.